The subject of this entry is one T cell receptor (beta chain). Trimming pared 6 bases from V and 0 bases from J, leaving 11 bases between. The germline V gene encodes CDR1 SNHLY and CDR2 FYNNEI. CDR3 length: 14 residues. The method was immunoSEQ multiplex PCR; TCRdb's version includes in-frame clones alone and lacks a portion of them. The sample contains more than 95,000 clones, 92% of which appear only once. The data stem from a study of T cell changes during pregnancy in multiple sclerosis. This specimen was peripheral blood, taken after pregnancy. The gene calls are TRBV2 and TRBJ1-2; tentatively, D is TRBD1 (5 bases). This sequence originates from a female donor with multiple sclerosis, enrolled in a pregnancy study. The CDR3 loop reads CASSADSPNYGYTF. In nucleotides, the CDR3 is TGTGCCAGCAGCGCAGACAGCCCTAACTATGGCTACACCTTC.